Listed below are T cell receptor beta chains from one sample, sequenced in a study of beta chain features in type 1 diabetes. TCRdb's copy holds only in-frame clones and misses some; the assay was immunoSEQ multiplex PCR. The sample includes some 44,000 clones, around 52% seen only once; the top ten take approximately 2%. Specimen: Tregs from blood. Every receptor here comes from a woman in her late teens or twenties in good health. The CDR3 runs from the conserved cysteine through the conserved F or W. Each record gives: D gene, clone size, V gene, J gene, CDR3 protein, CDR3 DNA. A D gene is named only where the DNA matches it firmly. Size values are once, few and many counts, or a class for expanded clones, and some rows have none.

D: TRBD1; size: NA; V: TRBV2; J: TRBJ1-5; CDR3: CASTPDRGIHSQPQHF; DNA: TGTGCCAGCACCCCGGACAGGGGAATTCATAGTCAGCCCCAGCATTTT
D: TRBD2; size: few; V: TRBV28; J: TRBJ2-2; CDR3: CASTPGGPGELFF; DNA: TGTGCCAGCACCCCGGGAGGTCCCGGGGAGCTGTTTTTT
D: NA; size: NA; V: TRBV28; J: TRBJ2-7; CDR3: CASSLWGQGGYEQYF; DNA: TGTGCCAGCAGTTTATGGGGTCAGGGCGGCTACGAGCAGTACTTC
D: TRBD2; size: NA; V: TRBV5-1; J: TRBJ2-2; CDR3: CASSSLADTGELFF; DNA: TGCGCCAGCAGCTCCCTAGCGGACACCGGGGAGCTGTTTTTT
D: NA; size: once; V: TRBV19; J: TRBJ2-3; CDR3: CATQNRANTDTQYF; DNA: TGTGCCACCCAGAACAGGGCAAACACAGATACGCAGTATTTT
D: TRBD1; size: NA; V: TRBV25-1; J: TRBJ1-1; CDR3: CASRRQGFSEAFF; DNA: TGTGCCAGCAGAAGACAGGGATTTTCTGAAGCTTTCTTT
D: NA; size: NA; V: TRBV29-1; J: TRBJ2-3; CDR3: CSVDGGPTDISTDTQYF; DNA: TGCAGCGTTGACGGCGGACCGACAGATATAAGCACAGATACGCAGTATTTT
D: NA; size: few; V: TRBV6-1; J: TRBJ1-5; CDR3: CASSFHGEPQHF; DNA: TGTGCCAGCAGCTTTCACGGGGAGCCCCAGCATTTT
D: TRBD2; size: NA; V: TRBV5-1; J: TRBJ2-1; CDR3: CASSPRLAGGQDEQFF; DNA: TGCGCCAGCAGCCCTCGACTAGCGGGAGGTCAAGATGAGCAGTTCTTC
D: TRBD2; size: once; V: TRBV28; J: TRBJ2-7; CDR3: CASSTRLAGFYEQYF; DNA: TGTGCCAGCAGTACGAGACTAGCGGGGTTCTACGAGCAGTACTTC
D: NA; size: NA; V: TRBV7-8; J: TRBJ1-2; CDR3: CASSPNLRTDYGYTF; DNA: TGTGCCAGCAGCCCGAACCTCAGGACAGACTATGGCTACACCTTC
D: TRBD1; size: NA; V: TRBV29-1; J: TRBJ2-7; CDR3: CSVVPGQGGPYEQYF; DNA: TGCAGCGTTGTTCCCGGACAGGGAGGTCCCTACGAGCAGTACTTC
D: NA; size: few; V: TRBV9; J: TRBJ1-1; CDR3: CASSRDRNAEAFF; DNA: TGTGCCAGCAGCAGAGACAGGAACGCTGAAGCTTTCTTT
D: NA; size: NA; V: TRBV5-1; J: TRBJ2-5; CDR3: CASSYSTGETQYF; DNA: TGCGCCAGCAGCTACAGCACTGGGGAGACCCAGTACTTC